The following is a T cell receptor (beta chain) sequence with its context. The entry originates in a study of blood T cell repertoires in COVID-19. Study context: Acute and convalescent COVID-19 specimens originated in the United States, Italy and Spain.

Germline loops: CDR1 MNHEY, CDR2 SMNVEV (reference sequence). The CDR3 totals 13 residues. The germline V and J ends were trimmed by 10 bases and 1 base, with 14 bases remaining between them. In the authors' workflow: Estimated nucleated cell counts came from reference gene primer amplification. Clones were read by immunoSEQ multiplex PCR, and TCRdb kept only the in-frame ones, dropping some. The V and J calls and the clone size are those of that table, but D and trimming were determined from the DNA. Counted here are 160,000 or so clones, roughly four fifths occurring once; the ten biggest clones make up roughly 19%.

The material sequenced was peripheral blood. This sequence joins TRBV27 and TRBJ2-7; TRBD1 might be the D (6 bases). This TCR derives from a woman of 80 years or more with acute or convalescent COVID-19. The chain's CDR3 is CATADSPSYEQYF. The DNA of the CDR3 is TGTGCCACCGCGGACAGCCCTTCCTACGAGCAGTACTTC.